These 20 T cell receptor beta chains were all obtained from the same sample, sequenced in a study of cytomegalovirus exposure and HLA in healthy donors. Primers: 60 Vbeta forward and 13 Jbeta reverse. Measured with immunoSEQ multiplex PCR; TCRdb has only the in-frame clones, and not every one. Of some 120,000 clones in the sample, 77% were seen once. The sequenced sample consisted of PBMCs. Every receptor here comes from a man in his forties in good health and CMV-seropositive.

The J gene is TRBJ1-4, the V gene TRBV7-6, with 10 bases that match TRBD1. The V and J ends lost 8 bases and 7 bases, in that order; junction bases with no gene match: 4. CDR3 length: 13 amino acids. Germline CDR1 reads SGHVS; CDR2 reads FNYEAQ. In DNA form, the CDR3 reads TGTGCCAGCGCCTGGGACAGGGGTGAAAAACTGTTTTTT. Residues: CASAWDRGEKLFF.

The chain joins TRBV7-2 to TRBJ2-3, with D unresolved. The CDR3 extends over 14 amino acids. Germline V lookup: CDR1 SGHTA, CDR2 FQGNSA. Trimming left V 4 bases short and J 0 bases short, with 8 bases between. The CDR3 DNA follows: TGTGCCAGCAGCTCCATTTTCAGCACAGATACGCAGTATTTT. The encoded protein is CASSSIFSTDTQYF.

The table lists this clone with a few counts. The gene calls are TRBV6-5 and TRBJ1-4; 10 positions agree with TRBD1. Germline loops: CDR1 MNHEY, CDR2 SVGAGI. Unmatched junction bases numbered 4, after V lost 5 bases and J lost 7 bases. The CDR3 consists of 14 residues. CDR3: CASSAGQGFEKLFF. The CDR3 DNA follows: TGTGCCAGCAGTGCGGGACAGGGGTTTGAAAAACTGTTTTTT.

The chain combines TRBV28 with TRBJ1-2, with D maybe TRBD1 (5 bases). Trimming took 6 bases from V and 1 from J, leaving 15 bases between them. Germline-derived CDR1 and CDR2 are MDHEN and SYDVKM. This CDR3 region has 15 residues. The CDR3 spells CASSPVRGLNYGYTF. Written as DNA, the CDR3 is TGTGCCAGCAGCCCGGTCCGGGGACTTAACTATGGCTACACCTTC.

The genes are TRBV5-6 and TRBJ2-1; tentatively, D is TRBD1 (5 bases). The V gene lost 3 bases and the J gene lost 10 bases, with 20 bases spanning the gap. The CDR3 sequence is 15 residues long. Germline assignment: CDR1 SGHDT and CDR2 YYEEEE. CDR3 amino acids: CASSSRSRALDEQFF. In nucleotides, the CDR3 is TGTGCCAGCAGCTCTCGTTCCAGGGCCCTCGACGAGCAGTTCTTC. Using reference TRBV5-6 and TRBJ2-1 for the parts outside the CDR3, the full variable domain is DAGVTQSPTHLIKTRGQQVTLRCSPKSGHDTVSWYQQALGQGPQFIFQYYEEEERQRGNFPDRFSGHQFPNYSSELNVNALLLGDSALYLCASSSRSRALDEQFFGPGTRLTVL.

The V and J genes are TRBV28 and TRBJ2-7; 7 nucleotides match TRBD1. The CDR3 spans 14 residues. Germline lookup yields CDR1 MDHEN and CDR2 SYDVKM. V lost 4 bases to trimming and J lost 5 bases; unmatched junction nucleotides: 8. CDR3 sequence (DNA): TGTGCCAGCAGTTCGGGAAGGGGGCATAACGAGCAGTACTTC. Its translation: CASSSGRGHNEQYF.

The genes are TRBV11-1 and TRBJ2-3; possibly TRBD2 for D (5 bases). This CDR3 spans 14 amino acids. Trimming shortened V by 3 bases and J by 0 bases, and 7 bases separated the two germline ends. Germline CDR1 SGHAT, CDR2 FQDESV (reference sequence). This chain's CDR3 is CASSLDFSTDTQYF. The CDR3 bases are TGTGCCAGCAGCTTGGACTTCAGCACAGATACGCAGTATTTT.

The CDR3 DNA sequence: TGTGCCAGCAGCAGAAGCGGGGCGGGATCCAATGAGCAGTTCTTC. This encodes CASSRSGAGSNEQFF. The genes are TRBV5-4 and TRBJ2-1, with 7 bases identical to TRBD2. This CDR3 is built from 15 residues. V dropped 4 bases and J dropped 6; count of bases not matched to a gene: 10. CDR1 is SGHNT and CDR2 is YYREEE in the germline V gene (reference sequence).

The genes are TRBV5-1 and TRBJ2-7; TRBD1 matches 8 bases. The CDR3 contains 14 residues. The germline gives CDR1 SGHRS, CDR2 YFSETQ. Unmatched junction bases numbered 2, after V lost 1 base and J lost 2 bases. CDR3 region: CASSLLDRAYEQYF. The CDR3 DNA is TGCGCCAGCAGCTTGTTGGACAGGGCCTACGAGCAGTACTTC.

The V gene is TRBV5-6, the J gene TRBJ2-3; unclear D gene. V was clipped by 4 bases and J by 0 bases, with 6 bases between them. Germline CDR1 reads SGHDT; CDR2 reads YYEEEE. This CDR3 region has 13 residues. The CDR3 protein is CASSMYSTDTQYF. The DNA of the CDR3 is TGTGCCAGCAGCATGTATAGCACAGATACGCAGTATTTT.

The chain has TRBV4-1 and TRBJ1-6; D is unresolved. The germline CDR1 and CDR2 sequences are MGHRA and YSYEKL. The germline V and J ends were trimmed by 7 bases and 7 bases, with 8 bases remaining between them. The CDR3 loop spans 12 amino acids. Here the CDR3 reads CASTGMNSPLHF. CDR3 sequence (DNA): TGCGCCAGCACCGGGATGAATTCACCCCTCCACTTT.

The rearrangement links TRBV14 to TRBJ2-7, with 12 bases that match TRBD1. Germline values: CDR1 SGHDN, CDR2 FVKESK. The CDR3 spans 17 residues. J lost 6 bases, V lost 5 bases, and 14 bases had no gene match. The CDR3 DNA sequence: TGTGCCAGCAGCACTTTGACCGGGACAGGGGGCGTTATCGAGCAGTACTTC. Protein product: CASSTLTGTGGVIEQYF.

This chain uses TRBV28 with TRBJ1-2; D is unclear. The CDR3 sequence is 13 residues long. With 10 bases removed from V and 0 bases from J, the gap between germline ends came to 12 bases. CDR1 MDHEN and CDR2 SYDVKM come from the germline V gene. CDR3 region: CATLAGPNYGYTF. CDR3 nucleotide sequence: TGTGCCACCCTGGCGGGTCCTAACTATGGCTACACCTTC.

V and J are TRBV28 and TRBJ2-3; 11 bases are a match to TRBD2. V trimming: 10 bases; J trimming: 4 bases; junction bases outside the gene matches: 7. There are 14 residues in the CDR3. Germline V lookup: CDR1 MDHEN, CDR2 SYDVKM. The CDR3 region has the DNA TGTGCCAACTCTAGCGGGGGGAGGGCAGATACGCAGTATTTT. This sequence encodes CANSSGGRADTQYF.

The CDR3 loop is CASSQEVVRGGQSNEQFF. The CDR3 DNA sequence: TGTGCCAGCAGCCAAGAGGTGGTCCGCGGGGGACAAAGCAATGAGCAGTTCTTC. The V and J genes are TRBV4-2 and TRBJ2-1; tentative D call: TRBD2 (7 bases). This CDR3 spans 18 amino acids. The V gene lost 0 bases and the J gene lost 6 bases, with 21 bases spanning the gap. The germline gives CDR1 LGHNA, CDR2 YNFKEQ.

The rearrangement links TRBV7-2 to TRBJ2-3, with 9 bases aligning to TRBD2. V was clipped by 6 bases and J by 1 base; unmatched bases: 11. Germline assignment: CDR1 SGHTA and CDR2 FQGNSA. This CDR3 comprises 17 residues. The chain's CDR3 is CASSSLGTSPRTDTQYF. CDR3 coding DNA: TGTGCCAGCAGTTCCCTGGGGACTAGCCCTCGCACAGATACGCAGTATTTT.

The CDR3 here is CASRFGAPGSQNTEAFF. CDR3 in DNA: TGCGCCAGCAGGTTTGGTGCCCCGGGGTCTCAGAACACTGAAGCTTTCTTT. The chain uses TRBV5-1 and TRBJ1-1; D gene unclear. V was cut by 5 bases and J by 1 base, with 21 bases left in between. Germline loops: CDR1 SGHRS, CDR2 YFSETQ. The CDR3 is 17 residues long.

This clone has a handful of counts. The V gene is TRBV6-6, the J gene TRBJ1-5; D gene uncertain. Germline CDR1 is MNHNY and CDR2 is SVGAGI (reference sequence). Trimming removed 4 bases at V and 3 bases at J, with 13 bases between. This CDR3 has 15 amino acids. CDR3 DNA sequence: TGTGCCAGCAGTTTATTCGGGATTTTCAATCAGCCCCAGCATTTT. Translated, it gives CASSLFGIFNQPQHF.

The J gene is TRBJ1-5, the V gene TRBV18; a weak D match, TRBD1 (5 bases). Trimming removed 5 bases at V and 8 bases at J, with 16 bases between. The CDR3 sequence is 14 residues long. The germline gives CDR1 KGHSH, CDR2 LQKENI. CDR3 nucleotide sequence: TGTGCCAGCTCAGGGGGAGGGAGGCTGGAGCCCCAGCATTTT. Its protein product is CASSGGGRLEPQHF.

This sequence joins TRBV6-6 and TRBJ2-3; 7 bases are shared with TRBD1. CDR1 and CDR2 (germline): MNHNY, SVGAGI (reference sequence). The CDR3 runs 14 residues. The ends lost 6 bases at V and 4 bases at J; junction bases unmatched: 7. CDR3: CASRTGTLPDTQYF. In DNA, the CDR3 is TGTGCCAGCAGGACAGGGACCCTGCCAGATACGCAGTATTTT.